A selection of T cell receptor beta chains follows, all from one sample in a study of blood T cell repertoires in COVID-19. Method: immunoSEQ multiplex PCR; TCRdb's copy keeps in-frame clones and lacks some. The sample shows about 170,000 clones, roughly 80% of them seen only once. Sample: peripheral blood. All receptors derive from a woman aged 40 to 50 with COVID-19, enrolled during active disease. Each CDR3 is given with its conserved first and last residue. Each record gives: clone size, J gene, V gene, D gene, CDR3 protein, CDR3 DNA. A D gene is named only where the DNA matches it firmly. Expanded clones are given a class, and other clones once, few, many or no size at all.

- TRBJ2-3 TRBV20-1 TRBD2 CSASPVAGVTDTQYF TGCAGTGCTAGTCCGGTAGCGGGAGTTACAGATACGCAGTATTTT
once TRBJ2-2 TRBV15 - CATSAGLNTGELFF TGTGCCACCAGCGCAGGCTTGAACACCGGGGAGCTGTTTTTT
few TRBJ2-7 TRBV6-4 TRBD2 CASSKFPTSPYEQYF TGTGCCAGCAGTAAATTTCCGACTAGCCCCTACGAGCAGTACTTC
- TRBJ1-2 TRBV4-1 - CASSLRDTQSYGYTF TGCGCCAGCAGCCTCCGGGACACCCAAAGCTATGGCTACACCTTC
- TRBJ2-1 TRBV29-1 - CSVEESYNEQFF TGCAGCGTTGAAGAGTCGTACAATGAGCAGTTCTTC
- TRBJ2-1 TRBV5-1 TRBD2 CASSAGLAGGGYYNEQFF TGCGCCAGCAGCGCGGGACTAGCGGGAGGGGGGTACTACAATGAGCAGTTCTTC
- TRBJ1-4 TRBV28 - CASSPSFPTNEKLFF TGTGCCAGCAGTCCCTCTTTTCCCACTAATGAAAAACTGTTTTTT
- TRBJ2-7 TRBV29-1 TRBD1 CSVGTGTGFREQYF TGCAGCGTTGGGACCGGGACAGGGTTTCGCGAGCAGTACTTC
- TRBJ1-1 TRBV7-9 - CASSFLGGATEAFF TGTGCCAGCAGCTTTCTGGGAGGGGCCACTGAAGCTTTCTTT
- TRBJ1-2 TRBV11-1 - CASSGTVGATYGYTF TGTGCCAGCAGCGGAACTGTGGGGGCGACCTATGGCTACACCTTC
few TRBJ2-7 TRBV5-1 - CASRAVRSNEQYF TGCGCCAGCAGGGCGGTGAGGTCAAACGAGCAGTACTTC
- TRBJ2-1 TRBV14 - CASSQLMAGSSYNEQFF TGTGCCAGCAGCCAATTGATGGCGGGTTCCTCCTACAATGAGCAGTTCTTC
few TRBJ2-7 TRBV5-1 - CASSLTLTGLSYEQYF TGCGCCAGCAGCTTAACGCTTACTGGACTTTCCTACGAGCAGTACTTC